At least ten counts were recorded for the clone carrying this T cell receptor beta chain. Its antigen is as yet unknown. This sample is drawn from a study of regulatory T cells in long-lasting Graves disease. The germline V gene has CDR1 MDHEN and CDR2 SYDVKM. There are 18 residues in the CDR3. Trimming removed 5 bases from V and 5 bases from J, with 28 bases in between. The time point denotes: newly diagnosed GD, antithyroid drugs for less than 3 months. After RNA was extracted from PBMCs, the TCR library was made from it. Patients all came to the study from an endocrinology department in Xi'an, China. General study points: It was in persistent disease that TRBV28, TRBJ1-2 and TRBJ2-5 were favored. Not thyroid tissue but only peripheral blood was studied.

CDR3 regions were amplified by Arm-PCR using iRepertoire HTBI primers to build TCR beta libraries. TCRdb independently ran MiXCR on the multiplex PCR reads; one entry per CDR3 protein. Of hundreds of thousands of distinct CDR3 sequences in the sample, 15% to 18% were seen once. The chain employs TRBV28 and TRBJ2-7; a weak D match, TRBD2 (5 bases). Sequences were derived from peripheral blood mononuclear cells (PBMCs), sampled at new diagnosis, from a patient treated with antithyroid drugs. This TCR derives from a female donor with Graves disease. The CDR3 region is CASSGNSPWTLTPHEQYF. CDR3 DNA sequence: TGTGCCAGCAGTGGAAATAGTCCTTGGACTCTAACCCCCCACGAGCAGTACTTC.